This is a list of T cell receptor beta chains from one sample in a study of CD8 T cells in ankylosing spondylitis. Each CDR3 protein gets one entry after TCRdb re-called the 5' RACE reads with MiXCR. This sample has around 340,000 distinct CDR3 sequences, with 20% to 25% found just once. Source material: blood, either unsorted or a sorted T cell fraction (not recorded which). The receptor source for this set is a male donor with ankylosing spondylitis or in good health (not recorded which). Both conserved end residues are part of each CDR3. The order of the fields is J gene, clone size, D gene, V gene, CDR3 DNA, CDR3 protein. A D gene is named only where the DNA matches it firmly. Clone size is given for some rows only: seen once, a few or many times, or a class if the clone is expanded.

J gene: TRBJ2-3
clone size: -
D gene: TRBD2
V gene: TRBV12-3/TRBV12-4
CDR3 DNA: TGTGCCAGCAGTACCAACCCGGGACTAGCGGGGGTACCAGGCACAGATACGCAGTATTTT
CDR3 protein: CASSTNPGLAGVPGTDTQYF

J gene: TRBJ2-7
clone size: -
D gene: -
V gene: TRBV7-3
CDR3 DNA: TGTGCCAGCAGCTTAACAACCTACCCGGGCCAGGACGAGCAGTACTTC
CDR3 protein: CASSLTTYPGQDEQYF

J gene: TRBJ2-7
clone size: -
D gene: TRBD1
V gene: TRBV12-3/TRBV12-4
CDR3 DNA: TGTGCCAGCAGCTACAGGGGGCCCACCTACGAGCAGTACTTC
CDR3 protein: CASSYRGPTYEQYF

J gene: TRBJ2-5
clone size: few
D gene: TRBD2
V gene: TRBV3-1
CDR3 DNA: TGTGCCAGCAGCCAAGTGTCTGGGACTAGCGGACCTTTCCAAGAGACCCAGTACTTC
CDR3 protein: CASSQVSGTSGPFQETQYF

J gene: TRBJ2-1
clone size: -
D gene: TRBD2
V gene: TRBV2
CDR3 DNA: TGTGCCAGCAGTGAAGGGCTAGCGGGGGGTCGATTATACAATGAGCAGTTCTTC
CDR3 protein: CASSEGLAGGRLYNEQFF

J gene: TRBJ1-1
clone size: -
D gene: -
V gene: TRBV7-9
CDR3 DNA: TGTGCCAGCAATGGGGGAGTGAACACTGAAGCTTTCTTT
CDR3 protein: CASNGGVNTEAFF

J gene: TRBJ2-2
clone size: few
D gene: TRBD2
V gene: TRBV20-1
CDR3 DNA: TGCAGTGCTAGGGTCCCCCTAGCGGGGGACACCGGGGAGCTGTTTTTT
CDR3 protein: CSARVPLAGDTGELFF

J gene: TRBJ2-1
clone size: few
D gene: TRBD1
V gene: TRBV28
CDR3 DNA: TGTGCCACCGCACCCGGGACAGGGGCGAATGAGCAGTTCTTC
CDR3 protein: CATAPGTGANEQFF

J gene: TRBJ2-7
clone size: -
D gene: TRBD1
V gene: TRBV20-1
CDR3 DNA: TGCAGTGCTACCTCGACAGGGCGGTTCTCCTACGAGCAGTACTTC
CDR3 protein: CSATSTGRFSYEQYF

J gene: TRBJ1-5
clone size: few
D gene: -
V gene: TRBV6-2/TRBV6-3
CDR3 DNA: TGTGCCAGCACCGACGGACAGTATAATCAGCCCCAGCATTTT
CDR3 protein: CASTDGQYNQPQHF